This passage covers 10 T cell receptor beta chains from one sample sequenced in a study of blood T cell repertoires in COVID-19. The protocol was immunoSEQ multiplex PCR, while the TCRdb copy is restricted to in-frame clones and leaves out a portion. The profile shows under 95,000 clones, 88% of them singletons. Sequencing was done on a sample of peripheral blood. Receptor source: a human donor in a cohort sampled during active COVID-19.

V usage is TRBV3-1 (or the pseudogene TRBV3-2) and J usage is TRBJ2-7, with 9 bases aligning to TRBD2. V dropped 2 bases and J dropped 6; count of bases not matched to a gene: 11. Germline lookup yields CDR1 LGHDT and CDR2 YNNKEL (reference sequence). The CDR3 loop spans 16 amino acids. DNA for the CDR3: TGTGCCAGCAGCCAAAGAGTTAGCGGGAGCCACACCGAGCAGTACTTC. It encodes CASSQRVSGSHTEQYF.

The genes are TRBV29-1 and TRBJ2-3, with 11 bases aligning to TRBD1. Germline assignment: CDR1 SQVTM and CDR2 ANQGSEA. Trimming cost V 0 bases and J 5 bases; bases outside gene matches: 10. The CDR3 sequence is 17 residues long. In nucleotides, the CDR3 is TGCAGCGTTGAAGATTTATTGGGGACAGGGGGGAGAGATACGCAGTATTTT. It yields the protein CSVEDLLGTGGRDTQYF.

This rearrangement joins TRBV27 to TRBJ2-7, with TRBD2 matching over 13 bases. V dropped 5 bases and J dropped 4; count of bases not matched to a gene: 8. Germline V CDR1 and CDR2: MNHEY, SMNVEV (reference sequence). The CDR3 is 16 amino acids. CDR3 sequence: CASSPWTSGSHYEQYF. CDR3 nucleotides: TGTGCCAGCAGTCCTTGGACTAGCGGGAGTCATTACGAGCAGTACTTC.

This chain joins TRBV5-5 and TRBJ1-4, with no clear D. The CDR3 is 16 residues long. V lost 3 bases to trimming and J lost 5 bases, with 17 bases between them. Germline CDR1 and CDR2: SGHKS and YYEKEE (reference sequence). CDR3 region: CASSYSRVPRNEKLFF. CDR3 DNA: TGTGCCAGCAGCTATAGTCGGGTGCCGAGGAATGAAAAACTGTTTTTT.

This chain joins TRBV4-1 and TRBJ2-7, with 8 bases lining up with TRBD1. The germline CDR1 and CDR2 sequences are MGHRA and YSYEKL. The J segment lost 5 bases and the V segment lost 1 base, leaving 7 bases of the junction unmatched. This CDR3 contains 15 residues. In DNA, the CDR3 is TGCGCCAGCAGCCAAGTTACAGGGGGATTTGACGAGCAGTACTTC. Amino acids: CASSQVTGGFDEQYF.

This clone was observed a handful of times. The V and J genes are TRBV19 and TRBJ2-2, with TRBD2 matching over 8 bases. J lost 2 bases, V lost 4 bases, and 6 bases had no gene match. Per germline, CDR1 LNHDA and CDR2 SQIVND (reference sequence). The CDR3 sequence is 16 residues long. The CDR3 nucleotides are TGTGCCAGTAGTACCAAAGCGGGGGCAAACACCGGGGAGCTGTTTTTT. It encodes CASSTKAGANTGELFF.

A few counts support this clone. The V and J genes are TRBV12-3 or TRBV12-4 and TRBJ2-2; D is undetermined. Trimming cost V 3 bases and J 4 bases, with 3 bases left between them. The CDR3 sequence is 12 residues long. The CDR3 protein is CASSFITGELFF. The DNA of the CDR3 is TGTGCCAGCAGTTTCATCACCGGGGAGCTGTTTTTT.

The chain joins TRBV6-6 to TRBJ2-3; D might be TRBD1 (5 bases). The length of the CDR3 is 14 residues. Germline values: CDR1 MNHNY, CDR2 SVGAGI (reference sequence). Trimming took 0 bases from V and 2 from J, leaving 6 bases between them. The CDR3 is CASSYSGPTDTQYF. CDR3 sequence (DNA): TGTGCCAGCAGTTACTCGGGGCCCACAGATACGCAGTATTTT.

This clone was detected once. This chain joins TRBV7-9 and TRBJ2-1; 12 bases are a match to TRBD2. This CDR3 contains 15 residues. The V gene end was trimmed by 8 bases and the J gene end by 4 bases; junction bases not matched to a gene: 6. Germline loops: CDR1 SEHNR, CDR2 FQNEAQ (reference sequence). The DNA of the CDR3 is TGTGCCAGCGGGGGCGGGACTAGCGGGTACAATGAGCAGTTCTTC. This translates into CASGGGTSGYNEQFF.

The CDR3 protein is CASSDSMTGNQPQHF. The CDR3 bases are TGCGCCAGCAGTGACTCCATGACTGGCAATCAGCCCCAGCATTTT. The chain couples TRBV10-2 to TRBJ1-5; no clear D gene. CDR3 length equals 15 residues. Germline values: CDR1 WSHSY, CDR2 SAAADI. With 3 bases removed from V and 2 bases from J, the gap between germline ends came to 11 bases.